This T cell receptor beta chain was profiled in a study of shared clonotypes between healthy human individuals (dated by TCRdb to the early 2020s). As for the study more broadly: A few men and a couple of women, aged 18 to 49 years, made up the cohort. For each donor, three plates each were used for CD4 naive and CD4 memory, two plates were used for CD8 naive, and one plate was used for CD8 memory. To estimate repertoire size and how much clonotypes are shared between individuals, the study performed deep sequencing of blood TCR repertoires from five healthy adults. To increase sequencing depth and limit assay-specific biases, TCR repertoire library preparation and sequencing were carried out by different laboratories using diverse techniques. Leukapheresis yielded between about 0.8 and 9.5 billion PBMCs per donor. Study-wide conclusions, independent of this receptor: Sampling was limited to blood, and TCR repertoires in tissue likely differ from TCR repertoires in blood. When several donors were compared, the shared fraction of clonotypes was about 5.4% for naive CD4, 3.5% to 4% for naive CD8, 2.3% for memory CD4, and around 0.4% for memory CD8. Compared with non-shared clonotypes, clonotypes shared by all four sorted-subset donors had higher generation probabilities. Because the study included a small number of donors, the genetic and exposure-history diversity represented was limited. Rarefaction of sorted-subset datasets indicated incomplete sequencing despite the large sequencing depth. Based on pairwise subsampling, the degree of clonotype sharing among donors was expected to be affected by sequencing depth. Naive subsets generally had larger estimated clonotype richness than memory subsets.

Counted from cysteine to phenylalanine, this CDR3 has 13 amino acids. The retained sequence is limited to the CDR3, 39 bases, with the frame set at the first base. Trimming removed 6 bases from V and 1 base from J, leaving 13 bases between the germline ends. CDR1 and CDR2, per the germline V gene, are SQVTM and ANQGSEA. This clone was seen just once. The specificity of this receptor is unknown. The record has no base qualities; no much larger clone is one base away. For the CD8 naive samples, CD45RO-negative cells were positively selected for CCR7, yielding a CD45RA+CCR7+ population from which TemRA cells were excluded. The donors were healthy, HIV-negative adults who had no recently reported acute infections or vaccinations. All donors were Caucasian adults living in Nashville, Tennessee, USA. Blood was obtained by leukapheresis, after which PBMCs were separated by Ficoll-Histopaque density gradient centrifugation and cryopreserved in liquid nitrogen vapor phase. Analytical flow cytometry was used to check the purity and quantity of every magnetically sorted T cell population. Genomic DNA was isolated from every sorted fraction and measured by UV absorbance on a Nanodrop 2000c.

TCR CDR3 regions were amplified from genomic DNA by multiplex PCR using the deep immunoSEQ assay. Extracted genomic DNA from each cell subset was spread evenly across all wells of several immunoSEQ 96-well plates, with each plate serving as a replicate. Each replicate PCR for sorted subsets received around 210 ng genomic DNA, equal to tens of thousands of T cell genomes. The purified libraries were quantified using a Qubit 3.0 fluorometer, sized with a Bioanalyzer 2100, and then quantified again using the KAPA Library Quantification kit. Each immunoSEQ 96-well plate was sequenced on its own single-read 150-cycle Illumina NextSeq 550 flow cell. The authors' analysis ran thus. Because the immunoSEQ output held only junctional sequences and lacked quality scores, the filtering could not match the filtering applied to full-length reads. Sequences were annotated with PyIR, a Python wrapper for IgBLAST v1.9, and V/J genes and CDR3 were assigned using IMGT germline references. Reads with weak V/J assignments (E-value above 1e-6), missing CDR3, stop codons, out-of-frame junctions, or ambiguous translated residues were removed. V3J clonotypes were defined by identical inferred V gene, J gene, and CDR3 amino acid sequence. To compute the percentage overlap between repertoires, the number of shared unique clonotypes was divided by the size of the smaller repertoire. Three approaches were used to assess repertoire richness: RTK rarefaction, the Chao1 estimator, and Recon v2.1 estimates of unobserved clonotypes. Generation probabilities for all TCRbeta clonotypes obtained by the gDNA method from several donors were computed using OLGA. What TCRdb holds here is the immuneACCESS table cut down to in-frame rearrangements. Part of the clones is not present; checked against another copy, under half of the missing clones reflect an unresolved V gene, and the others are unexplained. V and J calls and clone size are as listed in that table; D and trimming were resolved from the DNA. Present in this sample are about 750,000 clones, 92% of which were seen just once. Of the sample, approximately 25% is held by the ten largest clones.

Sequencing was done on a sample of naive CD8+ T cells sorted from blood. The cell subset or site label, read with the paper, signifies: CD45RA+CCR7+. This clonotype originated in a man younger than 45 in good health. The chain joins TRBV29-1 to TRBJ2-7; TRBD1 is a weak D gene call, 6 bases matching. In nucleotide form, the sequence is TGCAGCGTATGGGGGCGGCCTTCCTACGAGCAGTACTTC. It is translated as CSVWGRPSYEQYF.